The next 25 T cell receptor beta chains were all read from a single sample in a study of shared clonotypes between healthy human individuals. Method: immunoSEQ multiplex PCR; TCRdb's copy keeps in-frame clones and lacks some. The table records around 480,000 clones, 60% to 80% of them present only once. Sequenced sample: PBMCs. These TCRs come from a woman aged 40 to 50 in good health. Some clones in this sample may be carry-over from other donors' samples.

The chain links TRBV19 to TRBJ1-2; a possible D gene is TRBD1 (5 bases). This CDR3 is 14 amino acids long. V was shortened by 3 bases and J by 5 bases, with 13 bases between the two germline ends. Germline CDR1 and CDR2: LNHDA and SQIVND (reference sequence). CDR3 coding DNA: TGTGCCAGTAGTATGGGTGACAGTCGGTATGGCTACACCTTC. Residues: CASSMGDSRYGYTF.

The table lists this clone with a few counts. This chain uses TRBV19 with TRBJ2-2, with D perhaps matching TRBD2 (5 bases). V lost 11 bases and J 7 bases, leaving 23 bases between the germline ends. CDR1 and CDR2 (germline): LNHDA, SQIVND (reference sequence). The CDR3 has 15 residues. The CDR3 DNA sequence: TGTGCCTCCTCGGCCGGTGGAGGATGGGTCGGGGAGCTGTTTTTT. Translation gives CASSAGGGWVGELFF.

This clone came up many times. V and J are TRBV28 and TRBJ1-1; 12 bases agree with TRBD1. The CDR3 is 15 residues long. The germline V gene encodes CDR1 MDHEN and CDR2 SYDVKM. V lost 4 bases to trimming and J lost 5 bases; unmatched junction nucleotides: 5. The CDR3 sequence is CASSSGQGARTEAFF. The CDR3 nucleotides read TGTGCCAGCAGTTCGGGACAGGGGGCTAGGACTGAAGCTTTCTTT.

V and J are TRBV2 and TRBJ2-7; D is uncertain. CDR3 size: 12 residues. V was clipped by 5 bases and J by 7 bases, with 12 bases between them. Germline V gene sequence: CDR1 SNHLY, CDR2 FYNNEI. CDR3 in amino acids: CASSRQIGEQYF. The CDR3 region has the DNA TGTGCCAGCAGTCGGCAGATTGGGGAGCAGTACTTC.

The chain employs TRBV2 and TRBJ1-2, with D unresolved. V was pared by 5 bases and J by 5 bases, with 6 bases between. Germline V gene sequence: CDR1 SNHLY, CDR2 FYNNEI. The CDR3 length is 11 residues. The CDR3 loop is CASSTGYGYTF. In DNA form, the CDR3 reads TGTGCCAGCAGTACGGGATATGGCTACACCTTC.

This clone was observed once. The chain links TRBV28 to TRBJ2-3; D gene uncertain. V lost 3 bases and J 6 bases, leaving 10 bases between the germline ends. The CDR3 has 13 amino acids. Germline assignment: CDR1 MDHEN and CDR2 SYDVKM. Written as DNA, the CDR3 is TGTGCCAGCAGTTTGGGTCTACGGGATACGCAGTATTTT. It codes for CASSLGLRDTQYF.

The genes are TRBV7-9 and TRBJ1-1; 10 nucleotides agree with TRBD1. CDR3 size: 17 residues. Germline trimming cut 5 bases from V and 4 bases from J; bases unmatched to any gene: 13. Germline lookup yields CDR1 SEHNR and CDR2 FQNEAQ (reference sequence). The CDR3 sequence: CASSTGQGWGPGTEAFF. The CDR3 coding sequence is TGTGCCAGCAGCACGGGACAGGGGTGGGGTCCGGGCACTGAAGCTTTCTTT.

J is TRBJ1-1 and V is TRBV6-6; D perhaps matches TRBD1 (6 bases). This CDR3 is built from 12 residues. V was pared by 6 bases and J by 5 bases, with 10 bases between. Germline assignment: CDR1 MNHNY and CDR2 SVGAGI (reference sequence). The chain's CDR3 is CASSGGGTEAFF. The CDR3 DNA reads as TGTGCCAGCAGCGGAGGGGGGACTGAAGCTTTCTTT.

CDR3 amino acids: CASNLQGGGYTF. The CDR3 DNA is TGTGCCAGCAATCTACAGGGAGGTGGCTACACCTTC. The V gene is TRBV6-1, the J gene TRBJ1-2, with a weak D call TRBD1 (6 bases). Deletions cut 7 bases from V and 7 bases from J, with 13 bases between. The CDR3 is made up of 12 amino acids. CDR1 is MNHNS and CDR2 is SASEGT in the germline V gene.

The V gene is TRBV10-3, the J gene TRBJ2-7, with 9 positions matching TRBD1. The V gene end was trimmed by 3 bases and the J gene end by 6 bases; junction bases not matched to a gene: 6. The V gene's germline CDR1 is ENHRY and CDR2 SYGVKD. This CDR3 contains 14 residues. CDR3 sequence reads: CAISDSQGAGEQYF. The CDR3 DNA is TGTGCCATCAGTGACTCACAGGGGGCGGGCGAGCAGTACTTC.

The chain combines TRBV6-1 with TRBJ1-1; tentatively, D is TRBD1 (5 bases). V lost 7 bases and J 0 bases, leaving 12 bases between the germline ends. CDR1 and CDR2 from the germline V gene are MNHNS and SASEGT. The CDR3 contains 14 residues. The CDR3: CASNQDTLNTEAFF. The DNA of the CDR3 is TGTGCCAGCAACCAGGACACTTTGAACACTGAAGCTTTCTTT.

The table lists this clone with a few counts. This chain uses TRBV7-6 with TRBJ1-5; D call uncertain. The germline V and J ends were trimmed by 1 base and 7 bases, with 5 bases remaining between them. CDR1 and CDR2 (germline): SGHVS, FNYEAQ. The CDR3 length is 12 residues. CDR3 sequence (DNA): TGTGCCAGCAGCTTAGTAGGGCAGCCCCAGCATTTT. It translates to CASSLVGQPQHF.

V is TRBV5-4 and J is TRBJ2-7, with 11 nucleotides matching TRBD2. V trimming: 5 bases; J trimming: 3 bases; junction bases outside the gene matches: 10. The CDR3 is 16 amino acids. Germline V gene sequence: CDR1 SGHNT, CDR2 YYREEE (reference sequence). The CDR3, as DNA: TGTGCCAGCAGGCAGGCGACTAGCGGGGATCGCTACGAGCAGTACTTC. Translation: CASRQATSGDRYEQYF.

J is TRBJ2-7 and V is TRBV25-1; D possibly corresponds to TRBD1 (6 bases). V was cut by 7 bases and J by 2 bases, with 15 bases left in between. Germline lookup yields CDR1 MGHDK and CDR2 SYGVNS. The CDR3 covers 14 residues. CDR3 protein: CASTPRTDTYEQYF. CDR3 nucleotides: TGTGCCAGCACCCCTCGGACAGACACCTACGAGCAGTACTTC.

V usage is TRBV28 and J usage is TRBJ1-3, with TRBD1 matching over 8 bases. From germline, CDR1 is MDHEN and CDR2 SYDVKM. CDR3 length: 14 residues. The ends lost 3 bases at V and 5 bases at J; junction bases unmatched: 3. The CDR3 nucleotides are TGTGCCAGCAGTTTCCAGGGGGCGAGAAACACCATATATTTT. Encoded protein: CASSFQGARNTIYF.

There are a few counts of this clone. The CDR3 here is CASSKDAAGAEEQYF. CDR3 bases: TGTGCCAGCAGCAAAGACGCAGCGGGAGCGGAAGAGCAGTACTTC. This chain connects TRBV21-1 to TRBJ2-5; TRBD2, the table's D call, lacks a check against the DNA. TRBV21-1 is designated a pseudogene. CDR3 length equals 15 residues.

The J gene is TRBJ2-3, the V gene TRBV4-3; D may match TRBD1 or TRBD2 (5 bases each). The germline V gene encodes CDR1 LGHNA and CDR2 YSLEER. V shed 4 bases and J shed 3 bases, with 11 bases lying between them. The CDR3 runs to 14 residues. The CDR3 DNA sequence: TGCGCCAGCAGCCTCGACGAGGGGACAGATACGCAGTATTTT. Protein product: CASSLDEGTDTQYF.

The rearrangement joins TRBV6-5 to TRBJ2-1; 8 nucleotides agree with TRBD1. CDR3 length: 14 amino acids. The germline V gene encodes CDR1 MNHEY and CDR2 SVGAGI. The V segment lost 11 bases and the J segment 3 bases; nucleotides outside the gene matches: 9. CDR3 amino acids: CAGPQGGLYNEQFF. The CDR3 coding sequence is TGTGCCGGCCCACAGGGGGGTCTCTACAATGAGCAGTTCTTC.

Ten or more counts support this clone. The V call is TRBV27, the J call TRBJ1-5; D is possibly TRBD1 (5 bases). The CDR3 extends over 14 amino acids. The germline V gene has CDR1 MNHEY and CDR2 SMNVEV (reference sequence). Trimming shortened V by 1 base and J by 4 bases, and 8 bases separated the two germline ends. The CDR3 is CASSLLGENQPQHF. The CDR3 bases are TGTGCCAGCAGTTTATTGGGGGAAAATCAGCCCCAGCATTTT.

The chain joins TRBV29-1 to TRBJ2-3, with D maybe TRBD1 (5 bases). Germline lookup yields CDR1 SQVTM and CDR2 ANQGSEA. This CDR3 contains 11 residues. V was clipped by 8 bases and J by 6 bases, with 12 bases between them. The CDR3 region has the DNA TGCAGCCAAACAGGTTCCGATACGCAGTATTTT. This translates into CSQTGSDTQYF.

The chain links TRBV5-4 to TRBJ2-1; 7 nucleotides line up with TRBD2. Trimming at V came to 4 bases and at J to 5 bases, leaving 6 bases not matched to a gene. The CDR3 spans 14 residues. CDR1 is SGHNT and CDR2 is YYREEE in the germline V gene (reference sequence). In DNA form, the CDR3 reads TGTGCCAGCAGCCTTAGCGGGCTCAACAATGAGCAGTTCTTC. Its translation: CASSLSGLNNEQFF.

The chain employs TRBV11-2 and TRBJ1-2; 7 bases are shared with TRBD1. Germline V gives CDR1 SGHAT, CDR2 FQNNGV. The CDR3 is 15 residues long. With V trimmed by 1 base and J by 7 bases, 9 bases remained unmatched. The CDR3 sequence is CASSLGATGPGGYTF. The CDR3 DNA follows: TGTGCCAGCAGCTTAGGGGCGACAGGGCCTGGTGGCTACACCTTC.

This clone showed up just once. This sequence joins TRBV30 and TRBJ2-7, with 10 bases matching TRBD1. J was trimmed by 4 bases and V by 4 bases; bases with no gene match: 10. The CDR3 spans 15 residues. Germline CDR1 is GTSNPN and CDR2 is SVGIG (reference sequence). Here the CDR3 DNA reads TGTGCCTGGACCCAAGGGGGGACAGGGGATTACGAGCAGTACTTC. This encodes CAWTQGGTGDYEQYF.

The rearrangement links TRBV5-1 to TRBJ2-5; 8 bases align to TRBD2. TRBJ2-7 explains the end of the DNA better; the J call may be wrong. Germline lookup yields CDR1 SGHRS and CDR2 YFSETQ. The CDR3 is 13 residues long. CDR3 coding DNA: TGCGCCAGCAGCGTTAGCGGGACCTACGAGCAGTACTTC. Its protein product is CASSVSGTYEQYF.

J is TRBJ2-2 and V is TRBV7-6, with D possibly being TRBD2 (7 bases). Germline V gene lookup returns CDR1 SGHVS and CDR2 FNYEAQ. This CDR3 region has 15 residues. Trimming left V 7 bases short and J 4 bases short, with 16 bases between. CDR3 bases: TGTGCCAGCACCCCCTGGGGAGGGGGCACCGGGGAGCTGTTTTTT. It specifies CASTPWGGGTGELFF.